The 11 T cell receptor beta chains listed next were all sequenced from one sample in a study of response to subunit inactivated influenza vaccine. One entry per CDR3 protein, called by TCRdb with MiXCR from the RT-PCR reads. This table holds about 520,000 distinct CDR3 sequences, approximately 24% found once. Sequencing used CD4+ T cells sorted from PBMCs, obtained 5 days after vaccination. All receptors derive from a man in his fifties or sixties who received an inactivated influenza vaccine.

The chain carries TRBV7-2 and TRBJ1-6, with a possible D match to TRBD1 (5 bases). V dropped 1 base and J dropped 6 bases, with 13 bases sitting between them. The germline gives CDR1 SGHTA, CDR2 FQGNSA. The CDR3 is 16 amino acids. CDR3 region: CASSLGLTAINSPLHF. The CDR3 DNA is TGTGCCAGCAGCTTAGGTCTGACAGCAATTAATTCACCCCTCCACTTT.

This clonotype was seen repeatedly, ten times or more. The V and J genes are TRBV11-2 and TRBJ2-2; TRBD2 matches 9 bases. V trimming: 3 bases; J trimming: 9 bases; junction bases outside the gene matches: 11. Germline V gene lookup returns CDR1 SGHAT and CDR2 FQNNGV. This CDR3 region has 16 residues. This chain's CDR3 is CASSFLGGRAVWELFF. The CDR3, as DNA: TGTGCCAGCAGCTTCCTGGGCGGGAGGGCCGTATGGGAGCTGTTTTTT. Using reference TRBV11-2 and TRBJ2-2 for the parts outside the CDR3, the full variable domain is EAGVAQSPRYKIIEKRQSVAFWCNPISGHATLYWYQQILGQGPKLLIQFQNNGVVDDSQLPKDRFSAERLKGVDSTLKIQPAKLEDSAVYLCASSFLGGRAVWELFFGEGSRLTVL.

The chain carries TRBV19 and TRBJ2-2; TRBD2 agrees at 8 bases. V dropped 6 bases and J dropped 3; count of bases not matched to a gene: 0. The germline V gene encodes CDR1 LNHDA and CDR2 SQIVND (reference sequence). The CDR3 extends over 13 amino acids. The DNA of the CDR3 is TGTGCCAGTAGCGGGAGGGACACCGGGGAGCTGTTTTTT. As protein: CASSGRDTGELFF.

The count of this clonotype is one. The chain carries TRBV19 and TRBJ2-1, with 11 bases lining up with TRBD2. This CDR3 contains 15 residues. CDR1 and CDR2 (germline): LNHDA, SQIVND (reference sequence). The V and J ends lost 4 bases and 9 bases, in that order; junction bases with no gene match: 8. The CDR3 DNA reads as TGTGCCAGTAGTAATAGCGGGGGGGCCTGGGTTGAGCAGTTCTTC. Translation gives CASSNSGGAWVEQFF.

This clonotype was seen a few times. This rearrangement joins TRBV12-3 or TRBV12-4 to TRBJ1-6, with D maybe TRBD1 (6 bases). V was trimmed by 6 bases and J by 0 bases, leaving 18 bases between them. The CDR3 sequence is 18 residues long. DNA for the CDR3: TGTGCCAGCAGAATATACACAGGGCACAGCTCCTATAATTCACCCCTCCACTTT. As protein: CASRIYTGHSSYNSPLHF.

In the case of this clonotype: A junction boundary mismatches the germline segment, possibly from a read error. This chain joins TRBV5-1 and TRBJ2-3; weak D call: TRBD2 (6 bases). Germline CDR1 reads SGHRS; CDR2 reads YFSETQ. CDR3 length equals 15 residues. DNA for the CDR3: TGCGCCAGCAGTTTGGCGGGGACCAGAGGACATACGCAGTATTTT. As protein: CASSLAGTRGHTQYF.

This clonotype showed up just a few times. CDR3 amino acids: CASSPRTGEIAKNIQYF. The CDR3 DNA sequence: TGCGCCAGCAGCCCCCGGACAGGGGAGATAGCCAAAAACATTCAGTACTTC. This chain uses TRBV4-1 with TRBJ2-4; the match to TRBD1 covers 9 bases. This CDR3 contains 17 residues. The ends lost 4 bases at V and 0 bases at J; junction bases unmatched: 7. The germline V gene encodes CDR1 MGHRA and CDR2 YSYEKL.

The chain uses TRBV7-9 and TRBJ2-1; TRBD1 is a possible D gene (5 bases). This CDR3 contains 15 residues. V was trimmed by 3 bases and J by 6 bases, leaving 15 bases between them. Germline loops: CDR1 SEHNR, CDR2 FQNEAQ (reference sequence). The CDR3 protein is CASSFIQGRVNEQFF. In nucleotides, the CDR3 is TGTGCCAGCAGCTTTATCCAGGGCAGGGTCAATGAGCAGTTCTTC.

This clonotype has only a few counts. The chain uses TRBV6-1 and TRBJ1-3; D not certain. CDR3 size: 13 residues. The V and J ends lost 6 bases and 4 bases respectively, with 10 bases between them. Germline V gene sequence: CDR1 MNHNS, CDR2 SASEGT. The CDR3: CASRNYAGNTIYF. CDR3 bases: TGTGCCAGCAGGAACTACGCGGGAAACACCATATATTTT.

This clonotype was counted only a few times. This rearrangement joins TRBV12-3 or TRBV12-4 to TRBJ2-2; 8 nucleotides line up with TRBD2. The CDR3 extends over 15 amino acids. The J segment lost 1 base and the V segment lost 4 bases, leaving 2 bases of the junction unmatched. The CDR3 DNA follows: TGTGCCAGCAGTTCTACTAGCGGGAACACCGGGGAGCTGTTTTTT. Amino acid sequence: CASSSTSGNTGELFF.

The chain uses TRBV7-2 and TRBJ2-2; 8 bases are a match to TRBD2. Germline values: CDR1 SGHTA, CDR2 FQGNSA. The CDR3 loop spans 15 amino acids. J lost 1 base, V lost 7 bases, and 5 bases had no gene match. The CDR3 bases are TGTGCCAGCAATGGACTAGCCCGGAACACCGGGGAGCTGTTTTTT. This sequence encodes CASNGLARNTGELFF.